A selection of T cell receptor beta chains follows, all from one sample in a study of shared clonotypes between healthy human individuals. Assay used: immunoSEQ multiplex PCR; TCRdb lists only in-frame clones, some missing. The sample comprises more than 550,000 clones, over 60% of which are singletons, and roughly 1.8% rests with the top ten. Material for sequencing was memory CD4+ T cells sorted from blood. The receptors were sampled from a woman under 40 in good health. Both conserved end residues are part of each CDR3. A D gene is named only where the DNA matches it firmly. Clone sizes are given selectively: once, few, many, or a class where the clone is expanded.

size: -
J: TRBJ1-1
D: -
V: TRBV6-5
DNA: TGTGCCAGCAGTTACCAGGGACGGGAGAACACTGAAGCTTTCTTT
CDR3: CASSYQGRENTEAFF

size: -
J: TRBJ2-6
D: TRBD1
V: TRBV5-5
DNA: TGTGCCAGCAGCTTGGAGACAGGGGGCTCTGGGGCCAACGTCCTGACTTTC
CDR3: CASSLETGGSGANVLTF

size: -
J: TRBJ2-3
D: TRBD2
V: TRBV12-5
DNA: TGTGCTAGTGGTTGGACCGGGACTAGCGCAAGCACAGATACGCAGTATTTT
CDR3: CASGWTGTSASTDTQYF

size: -
J: TRBJ2-7
D: -
V: TRBV19
DNA: TGTGCCAGTAGACCTCTGGGGGGCCACGAGCAGTACTTC
CDR3: CASRPLGGHEQYF

size: -
J: TRBJ1-5
D: -
V: TRBV14
DNA: TGTGCCAGCAGCCGAGGGGTTCAGCCCCAGCATTTT
CDR3: CASSRGVQPQHF

size: -
J: TRBJ2-1
D: -
V: TRBV7-9
DNA: TGTGCCAGCAGCCGCCCAGACGATGAGCAGTTCTTC
CDR3: CASSRPDDEQFF

size: once
J: TRBJ1-1
D: -
V: TRBV27
DNA: TGTGCCAGCAGTCTTCGGGAGATTTTAAGGAACACTGAAGCTTTCTTT
CDR3: CASSLREILRNTEAFF

size: -
J: TRBJ2-2
D: -
V: TRBV9
DNA: TGTGCCAGCAGCGTAGAACTAGTGAACACCGGGGAGCTGTTTTTT
CDR3: CASSVELVNTGELFF

size: -
J: TRBJ2-2
D: -
V: TRBV27
DNA: TGTGCCAGCAGTTTTACGGGGTACCTGACCGGGGAGCTGTTTTTT
CDR3: CASSFTGYLTGELFF

size: -
J: TRBJ1-1
D: -
V: TRBV18
DNA: TGTGCCAGCTCACCACCGGGCGGCAGGGACGCTGAAGCTTTCTTT
CDR3: CASSPPGGRDAEAFF

size: -
J: TRBJ2-1
D: TRBD1
V: TRBV28
DNA: TGTGCCAGCAGCGGACAGGGACAGTCCCCTAGGAGGTATGAGCAGTTCTTC
CDR3: CASSGQGQSPRRYEQFF

size: -
J: TRBJ2-4
D: TRBD2
V: TRBV28
DNA: TGTGCCAGCGCTAGCGGGGGAGAGAGGGGACTAGCGGTAAACATTCAGTACTTC
CDR3: CASASGGERGLAVNIQYF

size: few
J: TRBJ2-1
D: TRBD2
V: TRBV28
DNA: TGTGCCAGCAGTAGCCAAACTAGCGGAATTATCAATGAGCAGTTCTTC
CDR3: CASSSQTSGIINEQFF

size: -
J: TRBJ1-2
D: -
V: TRBV7-8
DNA: TGTGCCAGCAGCTCCATTCATAGGACAAGAACTAACTATGGCTACACCTTC
CDR3: CASSSIHRTRTNYGYTF

size: -
J: TRBJ2-5
D: TRBD2
V: TRBV29-1
DNA: TGCAGCGTTGGTCTAGCGGGAGTGGGGCAAGAGACCCAGTACTTC
CDR3: CSVGLAGVGQETQYF

size: -
J: TRBJ2-6
D: -
V: TRBV5-1
DNA: TGCGCCAGCAGCCGTACAGGGACGGGGGCCAACGTCCTGACTTTC
CDR3: CASSRTGTGANVLTF